Presented here are 31 T cell receptor beta chains from one specimen sequenced in a study of Tregs in tolerant kidney transplant recipients. The nonmyeloablative bone marrow transplants came from related graft donors, with transient mixed chimerism. Some clones are missing from TCRdb's copy, which holds only in-frame ones; the method was immunoSEQ multiplex PCR. The data show some 30,000 clones, and the top ten clones hold 1.8%. Sequenced here: CD4+ T cells from blood (PBMCs), sampled 24 months after the transplant. These receptors all stem from a human patient who received a combined kidney and bone marrow transplant. The graft donor may be the source of some T cells.

A word on this clone: The read comes to an end 3 residues before the CDR3 does, leaving the germline J gene to fill in the end. The gene calls are TRBV4-1 and TRBJ2-7; perhaps TRBD2 as D (5 bases). Trimming left V 3 bases short and J 6 bases short, with 18 bases between. Per the germline V gene, CDR1 is MGHRA and CDR2 is YSYEKL. This CDR3 is built from 15 residues. The sequenced part of the CDR3 DNA is TGCGCCAGCAGCCACTTAGGACTGGGAGATGTCGAG. Its protein is CASSHLGLGDVE. The CDR3, in full, reads CASSHLGLGDVEQYF.

On this clone itself: The read terminates 3 residues ahead of where the CDR3 ends, so the germline J gene completes it. The genes are TRBV29-1 and TRBJ1-3; D is undetermined. V was clipped by 3 bases and J by 2 bases, with 8 bases between them. The CDR3 has 13 residues. Germline lookup yields CDR1 SQVTM and CDR2 ANQGSEA. The sequenced CDR3 bases are TGCAGCGTTGATAAAGGGCCTGGAAACACC. As protein: CSVDKGPGNT. The entire CDR3 is CSVDKGPGNTIYF.

On this clone itself: The DNA ends 3 residues before the CDR3 does, and the rest of the CDR3 is filled in from the germline J gene. The V gene is TRBV6-2 or TRBV6-3, the J gene TRBJ1-3; D may be TRBD1 (6 bases). The CDR3 spans 15 residues. The V gene's germline CDR1 is MNHEY and CDR2 SVGEGT. Trimming pared 3 bases from V and 0 bases from J, leaving 9 bases between. The CDR3 DNA, read in part, is TGTGCCAGCAGTTATAAGGACAGCTCTGGAAACACC. Its translation: CASSYKDSSGNT. In full, the CDR3 is CASSYKDSSGNTIYF.

Notes on this clone: The CDR3 end falls 3 residues outside the read, so it is completed with the germline J gene. The J gene is TRBJ2-3, the V gene TRBV4-2; 15 nucleotides line up with TRBD2. CDR3 length equals 17 residues. The V segment lost 1 base and the J segment 3 bases; nucleotides outside the gene matches: 2. Germline values: CDR1 LGHNA, CDR2 YNFKEQ. The DNA read from the CDR3 is TGTGCCAGCAGCCAAGCTGGGACTAGCGGGAGGACAGATACG. It translates to CASSQAGTSGRTDT. The CDR3, in full, reads CASSQAGTSGRTDTQYF.

As to this clone: The read ends 3 residues early relative to the CDR3; the germline J gene fills the gap. The V and J genes are TRBV6-2 or TRBV6-3 and TRBJ2-5; 8 bases are shared with TRBD2. The ends lost 6 bases at V and 3 bases at J; junction bases unmatched: 3. The CDR3 covers 13 residues. Germline assignment: CDR1 MNHEY and CDR2 SVGEGT. CDR3 in amino acids: CASSKGLEETQYF. The covered CDR3 bases are TGTGCCAGCAGCAAGGGACTAGAAGAGACC.

As to this clone: The sequenced fragment ends 3 residues before the CDR3 boundary, so the rest is inferred from the germline J gene. The chain couples TRBV11-2 to TRBJ1-6; D perhaps matches TRBD1 (5 bases). CDR1 SGHAT and CDR2 FQNNGV come from the germline V gene. This CDR3 is 15 amino acids long. V shed 2 bases and J shed 7 bases, with 12 bases lying between them. The CDR3 sequence: CASSLNWGINSPLHF. The CDR3 bases that were read are TGTGCCAGCAGCTTAAATTGGGGCATCAATTCACCC. The entire variable domain, with the rest obtained from reference TRBV11-2 and TRBJ1-6, is as follows: EAGVAQSPRYKIIEKRQSVAFWCNPISGHATLYWYQQILGQGPKLLIQFQNNGVVDDSQLPKDRFSAERLKGVDSTLKIQPAKLEDSAVYLCASSLNWGINSPLHFGNGTRLTVT.

Note on this clone: The CDR3 end is not reached by the read, which stops 3 residues before it; the germline J gene fills it in. V is TRBV7-2 and J is TRBJ2-1, with unresolved D. The CDR3 length is 14 residues. Per germline, CDR1 SGHTA and CDR2 FQGNSA. V dropped 0 bases and J dropped 2 bases, with 5 bases sitting between them. The CDR3 loop reads CASSLASAYNEQFF. The CDR3 DNA, read in part, is TGTGCCAGCAGCTTAGCTTCCGCCTACAATGAG.

A remark on this clone: The read ends 3 residues before the CDR3 terminus; that terminus is restored from the germline J gene. This sequence joins TRBV20-1 and TRBJ2-3; TRBD2 is a possible D gene (5 bases). V was pared by 3 bases and J by 1 base, with 8 bases between. CDR1 and CDR2 from the germline V gene are DFQATT and SNEGSKA (reference sequence). The CDR3 loop spans 13 amino acids. CDR3 DNA (partial): TGCAGTGCTAGGAACGGGGGCACAGATACG. Its protein is CSARNGGTDT. The CDR3 reads in full as CSARNGGTDTQYF.

About this clone itself: Read coverage stops 3 residues before the CDR3 terminus; the germline J gene supplies the remainder. V gene TRBV2 combines with J gene TRBJ1-5, with 9 bases matching TRBD1. The germline V gene has CDR1 SNHLY and CDR2 FYNNEI. With 2 bases clipped from V and 7 bases from J, the junction kept 3 bases outside the gene matches. CDR3 length: 14 residues. The covered CDR3 bases are TGTGCCAGCAGTGAATACAGGGGGCACCAGCCC. It codes for CASSEYRGHQP. The full CDR3 protein is CASSEYRGHQPQHF.

Concerning this clone: The read ends 3 residues early relative to the CDR3; the germline J gene fills the gap. The V gene is TRBV20-1, the J gene TRBJ1-5; no clear D gene. Trimming left V 3 bases short and J 0 bases short, with 9 bases between. Germline V gene sequence: CDR1 DFQATT, CDR2 SNEGSKA (reference sequence). This CDR3 has 14 amino acids. The CDR3 DNA, read in part, is TGCAGTGCTAGTGGCGGATATAGCAATCAGCCC. Translated: CSASGGYSNQP. The entire CDR3 is CSASGGYSNQPQHF.

For this clone: Sequencing ends 3 residues short of the CDR3 end; the germline J gene provides the rest. J is TRBJ2-7 and V is TRBV5-1; 7 bases fit TRBD2. Germline CDR1 reads SGHRS; CDR2 reads YFSETQ. The V gene end was trimmed by 0 bases and the J gene end by 2 bases; junction bases not matched to a gene: 5. The CDR3 has 15 amino acids. The CDR3 sequence is CASSLGPSGPYEQYF. The sequenced CDR3 bases are TGCGCCAGCAGCTTGGGGCCTAGCGGTCCCTACGAG. Using reference TRBV5-1 and TRBJ2-7 for the parts outside the CDR3, the full variable domain is KAGVTQTPRYLIKTRGQQVTLSCSPISGHRSVSWYQQTPGQGLQFLFEYFSETQRNKGNFPGRFSGRQFSNSRSEMNVSTLELGDSALYLCASSLGPSGPYEQYFGPGTRLTVT.

On this clone itself: The read is 3 residues too short to cover the CDR3 end, so that end is filled in from the germline J gene. The rearrangement joins TRBV20-1 to TRBJ2-5; a weak D match, TRBD2 (5 bases). Trimming pared 3 bases from V and 5 bases from J, leaving 13 bases between. CDR3 length: 13 amino acids. Germline V gene lookup returns CDR1 DFQATT and CDR2 SNEGSKA (reference sequence). The CDR3 sequence: CSASGEGAETQYF. CDR3 bases read: TGCAGTGCTAGTGGTGAGGGTGCGGAGACC.

Comments on this clone: The missing CDR3 end, 3 residues past where the read stops, is filled in from the germline J gene. This chain connects TRBV9 to TRBJ1-2, with TRBD1 matching 9 bases. The germline CDR1 and CDR2 sequences are SGDLS and YYNGEE. The CDR3 contains 14 residues. J was trimmed by 5 bases and V by 3 bases; bases with no gene match: 5. CDR3 DNA, as far as it was read: TGTGCCAGCAGCGCGACAGGGGGACCTTATGGC. It codes for CASSATGGPYG. The whole CDR3 sequence is CASSATGGPYGYTF.

Concerning this clone: The CDR3 end lies 3 residues beyond the end of the read and is filled in from the germline J gene. The V gene is TRBV7-3, the J gene TRBJ2-2; unclear D gene. V lost 3 bases, J lost 3 bases, and 8 bases lay in between. The CDR3 runs to 14 residues. In germline, CDR1 is SGHTA, CDR2 FQGTGA. Incomplete CDR3 DNA: TGTGCCAGCAGCTTCGGGTCCCACACCGGGGAG. The encoded protein is CASSFGSHTGE. The complete CDR3 protein is CASSFGSHTGELFF.

This clone is labeled medium-sized based on frequency. The CDR3 is cut off 3 residues early in the read; its end comes from the germline J gene. The chain has TRBV20-1 and TRBJ2-1, with TRBD2 matching 12 bases. The trim removed 5 bases at V and 8 bases at J, leaving 22 bases unmatched. Germline V gives CDR1 DFQATT, CDR2 SNEGSKA (reference sequence). There are 19 residues in the CDR3. CDR3 amino acids: CSADRGPGLAGTRGYEQFF. The DNA read from the CDR3 is TGCAGTGCTGACAGGGGACCAGGACTAGCGGGGACGAGGGGATATGAG.

CDR3 sequence: CASSWSGGTHLNTEAFF. The part of the CDR3 DNA that was read is TGCGCCAGCAGCTGGTCCGGGGGGACTCACCTGAACACTGAA. The gene calls are TRBV5-1 and TRBJ1-1; D possibly corresponds to TRBD1 (5 bases). Coverage ceases 3 residues before the CDR3 finishes, and the germline J gene fills in the end. Germline V lookup: CDR1 SGHRS, CDR2 YFSETQ. The CDR3 length is 17 residues. Trimming pared 3 bases from V and 0 bases from J, leaving 18 bases between.

With regard to this clone: The read ends 3 residues early relative to the CDR3; the germline J gene fills the gap. The chain employs TRBV19 and TRBJ2-4; D is perhaps TRBD1 (5 bases). The germline CDR1 and CDR2 sequences are LNHDA and SQIVND (reference sequence). The CDR3 covers 12 residues. V lost 6 bases and J 6 bases, leaving 9 bases between the germline ends. The sequenced CDR3 bases are TGTGCCAGTAGCACGCAGGGAAACATT. It yields the protein CASSTQGNI. The whole CDR3 region reads CASSTQGNIQYF.

About this clone itself: The CDR3 goes on 3 residues after the read ends, and that part is filled in from the germline J gene. The rearrangement uses TRBV6-1 and TRBJ2-7; TRBD2 agrees at 12 bases. The germline V gene encodes CDR1 MNHNS and CDR2 SASEGT. The CDR3 extends over 15 amino acids. V was pared by 3 bases and J by 3 bases, with 3 bases of the junction left unmatched. The CDR3 bases that were read are TGTGCCAGCAGTGACAGGACTAGCGGGGTCTACGAG. Amino acids: CASSDRTSGVYE. The complete CDR3 sequence is CASSDRTSGVYEQYF.

The part of the CDR3 DNA that was read is TGTGCCAGCAGTCACACCTCTGGGGCCAACGTC. Translation: CASSHTSGANV. In full, the CDR3 reads CASSHTSGANVLTF. V usage is TRBV2 and J usage is TRBJ2-6; D unresolved. From the germline J gene comes the end of the CDR3, since the read stops 3 residues before it. This CDR3 spans 14 amino acids. V shed 5 bases and J shed 0 bases, with 5 bases lying between them. Germline-derived CDR1 and CDR2 are SNHLY and FYNNEI.

CDR3 in amino acids: CASSILAQHEQFF. The CDR3 bases that were read are TGTGCCAGCAGCATACTAGCCCAACATGAG. V gene TRBV7-3 combines with J gene TRBJ2-1, with a weak D call TRBD2 (6 bases). The CDR3 end is not reached by the read, which stops 3 residues before it; the germline J gene fills it in. Trimming left V 5 bases short and J 8 bases short, with 13 bases between. The CDR3 is 13 residues long. Looked up from germline, CDR1 is SGHTA and CDR2 is FQGTGA.

Points on this clone: Sequencing ends 3 residues short of the CDR3 end; the germline J gene provides the rest. The rearrangement joins TRBV19 to TRBJ1-5, with D perhaps matching TRBD1 (6 bases). This CDR3 has 17 residues. CDR1 and CDR2 (germline): LNHDA, SQIVND (reference sequence). V lost 5 bases and J 2 bases, leaving 19 bases between the germline ends. The CDR3 bases that were read are TGTGCCAGTAGTGCCACACAGGGTAATAAGGGCAATCAGCCC. Translating it yields CASSATQGNKGNQP. The full-length CDR3 reads as CASSATQGNKGNQPQHF. Combining the CDR3 with reference TRBV19 and TRBJ1-5 gives the whole variable domain DGGITQSPKYLFRKEGQNVTLSCEQNLNHDAMYWYRQDPGQGLRLIYYSQIVNDFQKGDIAEGYSVSREKKESFPLTVTSAQKNPTAFYLCASSATQGNKGNQPQHFGDGTRLSIL.

To note about this clone: The read ends 3 residues shy of where the CDR3 ends; the end is completed using the germline J gene. J is TRBJ1-2 and V is TRBV18; 8 positions match TRBD1. Germline CDR1 and CDR2: KGHSH and LQKENI. The CDR3 runs 14 residues. V lost 6 bases and J lost 6; bases outside the gene matches: 9. CDR3 loop: CASSPLGQGHGYTF. CDR3 DNA, as far as it was read: TGTGCCAGCTCGCCCCTAGGACAGGGACATGGC.

In the case of this clone: The sequenced fragment ends 3 residues before the CDR3 boundary, so the rest is inferred from the germline J gene. V gene TRBV7-3 combines with J gene TRBJ2-3; 7 bases agree with TRBD2. V lost 3 bases and J lost 1; bases outside the gene matches: 7. Germline-derived CDR1 and CDR2 are SGHTA and FQGTGA. The CDR3 covers 16 residues. The CDR3 region is CASSFSGGSGTDTQYF. The sequenced part of the CDR3 DNA is TGTGCCAGCAGCTTCTCGGGGGGAAGTGGCACAGATACG.

With regard to this clone: Relative to the germline gene, one junction end is altered; a read error may explain this. The read ends 3 residues before the CDR3 terminus; that terminus is restored from the germline J gene. The chain has TRBV4-2 and TRBJ2-2, with 14 bases matching TRBD2. Germline lookup yields CDR1 LGHNA and CDR2 YNFKEQ. The CDR3 has 17 residues. The CDR3 bases that were read are TGCGCCAGCAGCCAAGACGGGACTAGCGGGAGAGAAGGGGAG. Its translation is CASSQDGTSGREGE. In full, the CDR3 reads CASSQDGTSGREGELFF.

Comments on this clone: The read terminates 3 residues before the CDR3 end, so the remaining end is supplied by the germline J gene. V is TRBV20-1 and J is TRBJ2-7; TRBD2 agrees at 11 bases. V gave up 0 bases and J gave up 1 base; unmatched junction bases: 8. Germline CDR1 and CDR2: DFQATT and SNEGSKA (reference sequence). The CDR3 length is 17 residues. The CDR3 region is CSARDLRLAGKSYEQYF. The sequenced part of the CDR3 DNA is TGCAGTGCTAGAGATTTAAGACTAGCGGGAAAATCCTACGAG.

In regard to this clone: Read sequence stops 3 residues before the CDR3 end, and the germline J gene provides the missing end. The chain uses TRBV28 and TRBJ1-2; D not resolved. Trimming took 5 bases from V and 3 from J, leaving 4 bases between them. The CDR3 extends over 11 amino acids. The V gene's germline CDR1 is MDHEN and CDR2 SYDVKM. The CDR3 sequence is CASSRDYGYTF. The covered CDR3 bases are TGTGCCAGCAGTCGGGACTATGGC.

On this clone: The read terminates 3 residues before the CDR3 end, so the remaining end is supplied by the germline J gene. V gene TRBV7-2 combines with J gene TRBJ2-5, with TRBD2 matching 11 bases. The CDR3 runs 15 residues. Germline CDR1 SGHTA, CDR2 FQGNSA. V lost 8 bases and J lost 2; bases outside the gene matches: 7. The part of the CDR3 DNA that was read is TGTGCCAGCGCTTCTAGCGGGAGGAGACAAGAGACC. This encodes CASASSGRRQET. The full-length CDR3 reads as CASASSGRRQETQYF.

Comment on this clone: The CDR3 extends 3 residues past the end of the read, so its final part is completed from the germline J gene. J is TRBJ1-5 and V is TRBV19, with 8 bases identical to TRBD1. CDR3 size: 15 residues. Germline V CDR1 and CDR2: LNHDA, SQIVND (reference sequence). V dropped 2 bases and J dropped 4; count of bases not matched to a gene: 4. The chain's CDR3 is CASSISRTGNQPQHF. Incomplete CDR3 DNA: TGTGCCAGTAGTATATCTCGGACAGGGAATCAGCCC.

Worth noting for this clone: The CDR3 end falls 3 residues outside the read, so it is completed with the germline J gene. The chain has TRBV18 and TRBJ2-7; 13 positions match TRBD2. Germline CDR1 reads KGHSH; CDR2 reads LQKENI. CDR3 length equals 15 residues. V was clipped by 5 bases and J by 6 bases; unmatched bases: 7. Partial CDR3 DNA: TGTGCCAGCTCAATAGGGACTAGCGGGATATCCGAG. Its translation: CASSIGTSGISE. The full-length CDR3 reads as CASSIGTSGISEQYF.

A note on this clone: Coverage ceases 3 residues before the CDR3 finishes, and the germline J gene fills in the end. This chain connects TRBV24-1 to TRBJ2-7; 7 bases line up with TRBD1. The V segment lost 5 bases and the J segment 2 bases; nucleotides outside the gene matches: 5. Germline CDR1 KGHDR, CDR2 SFDVKD. The CDR3 is 14 amino acids. CDR3 DNA (partial): TGTGCCACCAGTGCGCCGGGACAGCCCTACGAG. It encodes CATSAPGQPYE. The complete CDR3 sequence is CATSAPGQPYEQYF.

The sequenced CDR3 bases are TGCGCCAGCAGCTTGACTAGCGGCACAGATACG. Translated, it gives CASSLTSGTDT. The entire CDR3 protein is CASSLTSGTDTQYF. This chain connects TRBV5-1 to TRBJ2-3, with 7 bases aligning to TRBD2. With the read ending 3 residues before the CDR3 end, the germline J gene is used to fill in that end. The J segment lost 1 base and the V segment lost 1 base, leaving 0 bases of the junction unmatched. The CDR3 covers 14 residues. Germline V gives CDR1 SGHRS, CDR2 YFSETQ.